This T cell receptor beta chain was recovered during a study of T cells after yellow fever vaccination (dated by TCRdb to between 2019 and 2020). Regarding the research as a whole: The SMART-Seq v4 Ultra Low Input RNA kit was used to prepare libraries from fractions with low cell numbers. To follow T-cell clones before and after primary and booster YFV17D yellow fever vaccination, bulk TCR alpha and beta repertoires were sequenced over time. Blood was drawn at multiple timepoints before and after primary and secondary immunization, with bulk PBMC replicates and cell subsets isolated. The cohort comprised two healthy male donors, one aged 18 to 29 and one aged 30 to 40 years.

This specimen's treatment or condition label, interpreted: live attenuated yellow fever vaccine strain. At every blood-draw timepoint, two biological replicates of bulk PBMCs were collected. PBMCs were isolated from peripheral blood using a standard Ficoll-Paque protocol. TriZol was used to extract RNA from bulk PBMCs, CD4 and CD8 fractions, and dextramer-positive and dextramer-negative fractions. What the study reported, not specific to this receptor: A small share of clonotypes occurred in both CD4 and CD8 compartments, likely arising from convergent recombination. The secondary T-cell response was found to be weaker but faster than the primary response, with a peak reached on day 5 rather than on day 15. After the booster, most of the clones that had expanded following primary vaccination were detected again (96% of CD4 and around 88% of CD8), which suggests that memory was broadly maintained. Computational filtering was needed because FACS-sorted repertoires could contain abundant contaminating clonotypes from the bulk population. Because only a couple of donors were included in the study, the extent to which the findings can be generalized is limited.

Synthesis of TCR cDNA relied on 5'RACE template switching, a step that introduced a universal primer site along with unique molecular identifiers. Priming of cDNA synthesis was performed from both the TCR alpha and TCR beta constant segments. Library amplification used two PCR steps, and the second PCR step added sample barcodes and sequencing adapters. Libraries were sequenced on Illumina HiSeq 2500 (2x100 bp) or NovaSeq (2x150 bp). The paper's processing steps were these. MIGEC handled demultiplexing of reads and collapsing into UMI consensus sequences, while MiXCR performed V(D)J alignment. Vaccine-responding clonotypes were identified with edgeR using replicate PBMC samples, with FDR below 0.01 and a log2 fold change above 5 up to day 15 being required. Each bulk clonotype received a CD4 or CD8 identity based on whether the sequenced CD4 or CD8 repertoire contained that clonotype at higher abundance. Clones were called with MiXCR by TCRdb after fastp trimmed the public reads at Q25, and only in-frame beta chains were retained. Rows are unified per CDR3 protein, each entry keeping the most common DNA and genes. These V and J calls rely on TCRdb rather than the paper's analysis. The sample table records around 590,000 distinct CDR3 sequences; around 12% of these occur just once. The top ten clones comprise 14% to 15% of the sample.

V is cut by 6 bases and J by 2 bases, and the space between the germline ends is 10 bases. CDR1 and CDR2 (MNHEY, SMNVEV) derive from the germline V gene (reference sequence). The CDR3 goes from the cysteine to the phenylalanine over 14 residues. Only CDR3 DNA remains: 42 bases, in frame from the first base. This clonotype appeared a few times. What antigen it recognizes has not been identified. No quality values exist for individual bases; no much larger clone is one base distant. The clonotype was recovered from a man aged 25 to 40 who received the YFV17D yellow fever vaccine. This chain joins TRBV27 to TRBJ2-2; TRBD1 is a possible D gene, resting on 5 matching bases. Here the sequenced sample was PBMCs, taken on the day of the yellow fever booster vaccination. The base sequence is TGTGCCAGCAGCAGGGTTTTTAACACCGGGGAGCTGTTTTTT. Its product reads: CASSRVFNTGELFF.